This T cell receptor beta chain comes out of a study of cytomegalovirus exposure and HLA in healthy donors. As regards this clone: What it binds is not known.

The germline V and J ends were trimmed by 4 bases and 3 bases, with 7 bases remaining between them. Germline CDR1 is SQVTM and CDR2 is ANQGSEA. CDR3 length equals 13 residues. PCR primers comprised 60 Vbeta and 13 Jbeta primers. Repertoires were generated with immunoSEQ multiplex PCR, while TCRdb's copy carries only in-frame clones and drops some. This table holds 150,000 to 200,000 clones, around 86% found once. Overall study findings and caveats: Cytomegalovirus association was assigned to about 150 TCR beta chains. Previous analysis showed most TCR beta V segments were productive about 87% or about 30% of the time. In a later analysis, several top co-occurrence clusters appeared linked to parvovirus B19, influenza, CMV and Epstein-Barr virus.

Sequenced input: PBMCs. The chain couples TRBV29-1 to TRBJ2-6; D might be TRBD1 (5 bases). This clonotype was obtained from a woman under 30 in good health and CMV-seronegative. DNA for the CDR3: TGCAGCGTTGGACAGAGTGGGGCCAACGTCCTGACTTTC. Residues: CSVGQSGANVLTF.